The 14 T cell receptor beta chains in this list originate from one sample, sequenced in a study of blood T cells in healthy people across ages. Then a second PCR, running roughly 7 to 11 cycles, was carried out with a sample-barcoded 5' primer and a J-beta primer mix. MiXCR, applied by TCRdb to the 5' RACE reads, yields one record per CDR3 protein. The sample yields some 290,000 distinct CDR3 sequences, 25% to 30% seen once. The sample taken for sequencing was blood. These receptors all come from a woman in her sixties or seventies in good health.

On this clonotype itself: The junction and the germline gene differ at one end; a read error may be behind it. V gene TRBV15 combines with J gene TRBJ2-5; D call uncertain. From germline, CDR1 is LNHNV and CDR2 YYDKDF (reference sequence). The CDR3 runs to 11 residues. CDR3 loop: CAASVGETQYF. In DNA form, the CDR3 reads TGTGCCGCCAGCGTCGGAGAGACCCAGTACTTC. Filled out from reference TRBV15 and TRBJ2-5, the complete variable domain reads DAMVIQNPRYQVTQFGKPVTLSCSQTLNHNVMYWYQQKSSQAPKLLFHYYDKDFNNEADTPDNFQSRRPNTSFCFLDIRSPGLGDTAMYLCAASVGETQYFGPGTRLLVL.

The chain has TRBV11-2 and TRBJ1-4, with a tentative D call TRBD1 (5 bases). Germline V lookup: CDR1 SGHAT, CDR2 FQNNGV. V lost 7 bases, J lost 8 bases, and 26 bases lay in between. The CDR3 runs 17 residues. The CDR3 protein is CASTSLKGPGLGEKLFF. The CDR3, as DNA: TGTGCCAGCACCTCACTCAAAGGACCAGGGTTAGGCGAAAAACTGTTTTTT.

This clonotype has only a few counts. The V gene is TRBV4-2, the J gene TRBJ1-6; 7 bases agree with TRBD1. J gave up 12 bases and V 3 bases, and 8 bases lay outside the gene matches. From germline, CDR1 is LGHNA and CDR2 YNFKEQ. CDR3 length: 14 amino acids. CDR3 nucleotide sequence: TGTGCCAGCAGCCAGGGGGACAGCCAGAGACCCCTCCACTTT. Translating gives CASSQGDSQRPLHF.

The table lists this clonotype with many counts. The chain couples TRBV29-1 to TRBJ2-5, with D perhaps TRBD1 (6 bases). Looked up from germline, CDR1 is SQVTM and CDR2 is ANQGSEA. The CDR3 length is 14 residues. With 5 bases removed from V and 2 bases from J, the gap between germline ends came to 15 bases. The CDR3 here is CSVSPQGSQETQYF. CDR3 coding DNA: TGCAGCGTTTCGCCACAGGGAAGTCAAGAGACCCAGTACTTC.

The CDR3 DNA follows: TGTGCCAGTACCGCCGGGACCACGTGGTATACGCAGTATTTT. Amino acid sequence: CASTAGTTWYTQYF. The V gene is TRBV28, the J gene TRBJ2-3; the D call may be TRBD1 or TRBD2 (5 bases each). Deletions cut 9 bases from V and 7 bases from J, with 20 bases between. CDR3 length equals 14 residues. Germline CDR1 MDHEN, CDR2 SYDVKM.

This clonotype was seen a few times. The chain combines TRBV3-1 with TRBJ2-5, with 10 nucleotides matching TRBD1. The trim removed 10 bases at V and 4 bases at J, leaving 6 bases unmatched. Germline V gives CDR1 LGHDT, CDR2 YNNKEL (reference sequence). The CDR3 contains 13 residues. The CDR3 sequence: CATKTGGSETQYF. CDR3 DNA: TGTGCCACCAAGACAGGGGGCTCAGAGACCCAGTACTTC.

V is TRBV9 and J is TRBJ2-5, with 12 nucleotides matching TRBD1. The CDR3 extends over 15 amino acids. CDR1 and CDR2 from the germline V gene are SGDLS and YYNGEE. The junction had 2 bases not matched to a gene; V was cut back by 2 bases and J by 3 bases. The CDR3 DNA sequence: TGTGCCAGCAGCGTGGGGACAGGGGGCAAAGAGACCCAGTACTTC. Its translation is CASSVGTGGKETQYF.

This clonotype was observed a handful of times. The CDR3 is CASSPPGANTEAFF. The CDR3 DNA is TGTGCCAGCAGTCCCCCGGGGGCCAACACTGAAGCTTTCTTT. This chain uses TRBV28 with TRBJ1-1; a possible D gene is TRBD1 (6 bases). With 5 bases removed from V and 2 bases from J, the gap between germline ends came to 12 bases. Germline V gene lookup returns CDR1 MDHEN and CDR2 SYDVKM. The CDR3 consists of 14 residues.

This clonotype was seen more than once but under ten times. V usage is TRBV28 and J usage is TRBJ1-4; 10 bases align to TRBD1. Germline trimming cut 3 bases from V and 8 bases from J; bases unmatched to any gene: 3. In germline, CDR1 is MDHEN, CDR2 SYDVKM. This CDR3 has 14 residues. This chain's CDR3 is CASSFGTGDEKLFF. As DNA, the CDR3 is TGTGCCAGCAGTTTCGGGACAGGGGACGAAAAACTGTTTTTT.

The V call is TRBV5-1, the J call TRBJ1-2, with a possible D match to TRBD1 (5 bases). The CDR3 consists of 16 residues. CDR1 and CDR2 from the germline V gene are SGHRS and YFSETQ. Trimming stripped 4 bases from V and 8 bases from J, with 24 bases between. CDR3 in DNA: TGCGCCAGCAGCCAGAGACAGAGTTCCAAGATAAAGGGCTACACCTTC. Translation gives CASSQRQSSKIKGYTF.

The table lists this clonotype with a count of one. V and J are TRBV6-1 and TRBJ2-6, with 9 bases identical to TRBD1. The CDR3 extends over 16 amino acids. Trimming at V came to 7 bases and at J to 3 bases, leaving 7 bases not matched to a gene. Germline CDR1 MNHNS, CDR2 SASEGT. The CDR3, as DNA: TGTGCCAGCATAAAACAGGGGGCGATTGGGGCCAACGTCCTGACTTTC. Residues: CASIKQGAIGANVLTF.

This clonotype occurred a few times. Mismatch with germline at one junction end may stem from a read error. The chain joins TRBV20-1 to TRBJ2-2; maybe TRBD2 (6 bases). Germline CDR1 DFQATT, CDR2 SNEGSKA (reference sequence). The CDR3 is made up of 15 amino acids. The CDR3 DNA follows: TGCAGTGCTAGAGATCAAAGACTAGGGGCCGGGGAGCTGCTTTTT. The encoded protein is CSARDQRLGAGELLF.

The table lists this clonotype with a few counts. The chain is built from TRBV28 and TRBJ2-3, with D unresolved. The CDR3 totals 11 residues. The V and J ends lost 7 bases and 4 bases respectively, with 6 bases between them. CDR1 is MDHEN, CDR2 SYDVKM, per germline. This CDR3 is CASTAADTQYF. The DNA for the CDR3 is TGTGCCAGCACTGCTGCAGATACGCAGTATTTT.

This chain uses TRBV3-1 with TRBJ2-5, with TRBD2 matching over 12 bases. The assigned J gene may be wrong: the sequence end matches TRBJ2-1 better. The CDR3 runs to 14 residues. The germline V gene encodes CDR1 LGHDT and CDR2 YNNKEL (reference sequence). CDR3: CASSPSGRAAEQFF. CDR3 DNA sequence: TGTGCCAGCAGCCCTAGCGGGAGGGCCGCTGAGCAGTTCTTC.